The clone carrying this TCR beta chain has only a few counts. The target antigen is unknown. These data belong to a study of regulatory T cells in long-lasting Graves disease. Findings and caveats of the study: Persistent disease showed a preference for TRBV28, TRBJ1-2 and TRBJ2-5.

The CDR3 runs to 17 residues. The germline gives CDR1 SGHTA, CDR2 FQGNSA. V was pared by 2 bases and J by 2 bases, with 19 bases between. CDR3 regions were amplified by Arm-PCR using iRepertoire HTBI primers to build TCR beta libraries. One entry per CDR3 protein, called by TCRdb with MiXCR from the multiplex PCR reads. The sample holds approximately 470,000 distinct CDR3 sequences; 20% to 25% are singletons and the top ten take approximately 8%. The sample's time point: persistent/refractory GD, antithyroid drugs over 5 years with positive TRAb. Scientists built the TCR library using RNA that was extracted from PBMCs.

The origin of this receptor is a female donor with Graves disease. Sequenced here: peripheral blood mononuclear cells (PBMCs), sampled when the disease was refractory, from a patient treated with antithyroid drugs. V is TRBV7-2 and J is TRBJ2-7; D is possibly TRBD2 (6 bases). The DNA for the CDR3 is TGTGCCAGCAGCTTATCCGGCGGGATCGGCACCCCCTACGAGCAGTACTTC. Amino acid sequence: CASSLSGGIGTPYEQYF.